One and the same sample provided the 9 T cell receptor beta chains below, sequenced in a study of blood T cell repertoires in COVID-19. Sequenced by immunoSEQ multiplex PCR; TCRdb stores in-frame clones only, minus some. The table has approximately 170,000 clones, around 84% seen once. Source material: PBMCs or T cells enriched from blood (not recorded which). The origin of the receptors is a woman in her fifties or sixties who had recovered from COVID-19.

The count of this clone is one. This chain uses TRBV27 with TRBJ2-2, with D perhaps TRBD2 (7 bases). The CDR3 extends over 15 amino acids. Germline assignment: CDR1 MNHEY and CDR2 SMNVEV (reference sequence). V was cut by 6 bases and J by 7 bases, with 18 bases left in between. The DNA of the CDR3 is TGTGCCAGCAGCTGGGGGGGCGGTCGAGGCGGGGAGCTGTTTTTT. Encoded protein: CASSWGGGRGGELFF.

This chain joins TRBV19 and TRBJ1-1; 8 bases agree with TRBD1. Unmatched junction bases numbered 7, after V lost 3 bases and J lost 1 base. Germline assignment: CDR1 LNHDA and CDR2 SQIVND (reference sequence). The CDR3 is 16 residues long. The chain's CDR3 is CASSIQGAGTNTEAFF. CDR3 DNA sequence: TGTGCCAGTAGTATTCAGGGGGCGGGGACGAACACTGAAGCTTTCTTT.

This clone has only one observation. This rearrangement joins TRBV18 to TRBJ1-2, with a tentative D call TRBD1 (5 bases). Germline V gene data show CDR1 as KGHSH and CDR2 as LQKENI. The germline V and J ends were trimmed by 1 base and 5 bases, with 8 bases remaining between them. The CDR3 spans 13 residues. Here the CDR3 reads CASSPLREYGYTF. Written as DNA, the CDR3 is TGTGCCAGCTCACCACTCAGGGAATATGGCTACACCTTC.

The V gene is TRBV4-3, the J gene TRBJ2-7, with 7 bases that match TRBD2. Germline loops: CDR1 LGHNA, CDR2 YSLEER. The V segment lost 4 bases and the J segment 6 bases; nucleotides outside the gene matches: 9. The CDR3 is made up of 14 amino acids. The CDR3, as DNA: TGCGCCAGCAGCCCCCTCCGGGGCGGGGGCGAGCAGTACTTC. It codes for CASSPLRGGGEQYF.

This rearrangement joins TRBV2 to TRBJ2-1, with TRBD1 identical over 7 bases. J gave up 7 bases and V 7 bases, and 7 bases lay outside the gene matches. This CDR3 spans 13 amino acids. Germline loops: CDR1 SNHLY, CDR2 FYNNEI. CDR3 loop: CASTPDRPNEQFF. The CDR3 bases are TGTGCCAGCACACCGGACAGGCCTAATGAGCAGTTCTTC.

The chain combines TRBV28 with TRBJ2-1; D might be TRBD2 (7 bases). Trimming removed 1 base at V and 4 bases at J, with 20 bases between. Germline V lookup: CDR1 MDHEN, CDR2 SYDVKM. CDR3 length: 18 amino acids. The CDR3 DNA reads as TGTGCCAGCAGTTTATCCTCGGGGGGCGGGAAATCTTACAATGAGCAGTTCTTC. Translation: CASSLSSGGGKSYNEQFF.

The J gene is TRBJ1-3, the V gene TRBV13; 9 nucleotides line up with TRBD1. The CDR3 runs to 15 residues. Trimming at V came to 3 bases and at J to 4 bases, leaving 4 bases not matched to a gene. CDR1 PRHDT and CDR2 FYEKMQ come from the germline V gene (reference sequence). Here the CDR3 DNA reads TGTGCCAGCAGCTTGAAGACAGGGGGAGGAAACACCATATATTTT. It yields the protein CASSLKTGGGNTIYF.

V usage is TRBV14 and J usage is TRBJ1-1; D gene uncertain. V lost 7 bases, J lost 0 bases, and 12 bases lay in between. Looked up from germline, CDR1 is SGHDN and CDR2 is FVKESK. The CDR3 extends over 14 amino acids. As DNA, the CDR3 is TGTGCCAGCACCTTGTCCGGGGTGAACACTGAAGCTTTCTTT. Its protein is CASTLSGVNTEAFF.

This chain joins TRBV7-2 and TRBJ1-6; maybe TRBD1 (6 bases). V was shortened by 2 bases and J by 9 bases, with 14 bases between the two germline ends. The CDR3 runs to 15 residues. CDR1 and CDR2 from the germline V gene are SGHTA and FQGNSA. CDR3 protein: CASSLIGGGGSPLHF. The DNA of the CDR3 is TGTGCCAGCAGCTTAATAGGGGGTGGGGGTTCACCCCTCCACTTT. Combining the CDR3 with reference TRBV7-2 and TRBJ1-6 gives the whole variable domain GAGVSQSPSNKVTEKGKDVELRCDPISGHTALYWYRQSLGQGLEFLIYFQGNSAPDKSGLPSDRFSAERTGGSVSTLTIQRTQQEDSAVYLCASSLIGGGGSPLHFGNGTRLTVT.